The 26 T cell receptor beta chains reported below all come from one sample, sequenced in a study of CD8 T cells in Susac syndrome. A quantity of about 0.5 to 1 ug RNA underwent reverse transcription using random hexamers. TCRdb reanalysed the immunoSEQ multiplex PCR reads using MiXCR and keeps one entry per CDR3 protein. The sample carries 150,000 to 200,000 distinct CDR3 sequences, roughly 94% recorded once. Input material: CD4+ T cells from PBMCs. The source of these receptors is a human donor with Susac syndrome.

The CDR3 region has the DNA TGCAGTGCTTTTCGGGACGGAACCTACGAGCAGTACTTC. Translating gives CSAFRDGTYEQYF. This chain joins TRBV20-1 and TRBJ2-7, with D perhaps TRBD1 or TRBD2 (5 bases each). The CDR3 runs to 13 residues. Germline CDR1 is DFQATT and CDR2 is SNEGSKA (reference sequence). Trimming shortened V by 5 bases and J by 2 bases, and 13 bases separated the two germline ends.

The CDR3 DNA sequence: TGCAGTGCCCCGGGGCAGGGACAGGGTCATGGCTACACCTTC. Its protein is CSAPGQGQGHGYTF. This rearrangement joins TRBV20-1 to TRBJ1-2; 9 bases are shared with TRBD1. Germline CDR1 reads DFQATT; CDR2 reads SNEGSKA (reference sequence). The CDR3 runs to 14 residues. The V and J ends lost 6 bases and 6 bases, in that order; junction bases with no gene match: 11.

V is TRBV20-1 and J is TRBJ2-3, with TRBD2 identical over 11 bases. The ends lost 1 base at V and 3 bases at J; junction bases unmatched: 6. The CDR3 sequence is 16 residues long. Germline V gene lookup returns CDR1 DFQATT and CDR2 SNEGSKA (reference sequence). The CDR3 DNA sequence: TGCAGTGCTAGAGGATATAGCGGGGGGGGTACAGATACGCAGTATTTT. It yields the protein CSARGYSGGGTDTQYF.

The chain is built from TRBV20-1 and TRBJ2-5; TRBD2 agrees at 8 bases. Trimming took 0 bases from V and 4 from J; bases not matched to a gene: 10. Germline-derived CDR1 and CDR2 are DFQATT and SNEGSKA (reference sequence). The CDR3 covers 16 residues. The CDR3 DNA sequence: TGCAGTGCTAGAGATCGGGGGGGCGTCAGCATAGAGACCCAGTACTTC. Translating gives CSARDRGGVSIETQYF.

The chain is built from TRBV5-1 and TRBJ2-1; the D gene is possibly TRBD1 (5 bases). V lost 0 bases, J lost 1 base, and 8 bases lay in between. The CDR3 covers 15 residues. CDR1 and CDR2 (germline): SGHRS, YFSETQ. The CDR3 DNA reads as TGCGCCAGCAGCTTGGAAGGGGTTTCCTACAATGAGCAGTTCTTC. Translating it yields CASSLEGVSYNEQFF.

The chain joins TRBV25-1 to TRBJ2-5, with D possibly matching TRBD2 (6 bases). The CDR3 is 16 residues long. V dropped 1 base and J dropped 7 bases, with 19 bases sitting between them. From germline, CDR1 is MGHDK and CDR2 SYGVNS. CDR3 sequence: CASSELFGTASVTQYF. Here the CDR3 DNA reads TGTGCCAGCAGTGAATTGTTCGGGACTGCCAGTGTGACCCAGTACTTC.

CDR3 loop: CASSIDSNEKLFF. As DNA, the CDR3 is TGTGCCAGCTCAATCGACAGTAATGAAAAACTGTTTTTT. The V gene is TRBV18, the J gene TRBJ1-4; possibly TRBD1 for D (5 bases). V lost 5 bases and J lost 4, with 8 bases in between. CDR3 size: 13 residues. Germline CDR1 KGHSH, CDR2 LQKENI.

V usage is TRBV29-1 and J usage is TRBJ2-4; no firm D call. V gave up 3 bases and J gave up 0 bases, with 6 bases separating them. The CDR3 spans 13 residues. Germline V gene lookup returns CDR1 SQVTM and CDR2 ANQGSEA. For the CDR3, the DNA is TGCAGCGTTGAGGGGATAGCCAAAAACATTCAGTACTTC. The encoded protein is CSVEGIAKNIQYF.

The chain has TRBV9 and TRBJ2-1; D ambiguous. The germline V gene encodes CDR1 SGDLS and CDR2 YYNGEE. With 0 bases removed from V and 5 bases from J, the gap between germline ends came to 6 bases. CDR3 length: 13 residues. CDR3 protein: CASSVAGHNEQFF. Written as DNA, the CDR3 is TGTGCCAGCAGCGTAGCTGGGCACAATGAGCAGTTCTTC.

The chain joins TRBV7-2 to TRBJ2-2, with TRBD1 identical over 9 bases. The CDR3 loop spans 14 amino acids. The trim removed 4 bases at V and 4 bases at J, leaving 1 base unmatched. Germline CDR1 reads SGHTA; CDR2 reads FQGNSA. CDR3 DNA sequence: TGTGCCAGCAGCTGGGGACAGGGCACCGGGGAGCTGTTTTTT. It encodes CASSWGQGTGELFF.

The V and J genes are TRBV5-4 and TRBJ2-5; TRBD2 agrees at 11 bases. There are 16 residues in the CDR3. V trimming: 1 base; J trimming: 3 bases; junction bases outside the gene matches: 5. Germline CDR1 reads SGHNT; CDR2 reads YYREEE (reference sequence). The CDR3 spells CASSLSSGGPEETQYF. The CDR3 region has the DNA TGTGCCAGCAGCTTGTCTAGCGGGGGGCCCGAAGAGACCCAGTACTTC.

CDR3 loop: CASRTSRADSGNTIYF. CDR3 coding DNA: TGTGCCAGCAGAACATCTCGGGCGGACTCTGGAAACACCATATATTTT. The rearrangement uses TRBV4-2 and TRBJ1-3; D is undetermined. The CDR3 length is 16 residues. The germline V and J ends were trimmed by 6 bases and 0 bases, with 15 bases remaining between them. Germline V gene sequence: CDR1 LGHNA, CDR2 YNFKEQ.

The rearrangement links TRBV5-1 to TRBJ1-1; the match to TRBD1 covers 10 bases. V was pared by 0 bases and J by 2 bases, with 4 bases of the junction left unmatched. The CDR3 length is 16 residues. Germline V CDR1 and CDR2: SGHRS, YFSETQ. CDR3 nucleotide sequence: TGCGCCAGCAGCTTGGTCGGGACAGGGGCAAACACTGAAGCTTTCTTT. Translating gives CASSLVGTGANTEAFF. Full variable domain (missing parts from reference TRBV5-1 and TRBJ1-1): KAGVTQTPRYLIKTRGQQVTLSCSPISGHRSVSWYQQTPGQGLQFLFEYFSETQRNKGNFPGRFSGRQFSNSRSEMNVSTLELGDSALYLCASSLVGTGANTEAFFGQGTRLTVV.

This chain links TRBV7-9 with TRBJ1-1, with D hard to call. The CDR3 covers 12 residues. V lost 3 bases and J 0 bases, leaving 2 bases between the germline ends. Germline CDR1 reads SEHNR; CDR2 reads FQNEAQ (reference sequence). The DNA of the CDR3 is TGTGCCAGCAGCTTCGTGAACACTGAAGCTTTCTTT. It codes for CASSFVNTEAFF. Full variable domain (remainder filled in from reference TRBV7-9 and TRBJ1-1): DTGVSQNPRHKITKRGQNVTFRCDPISEHNRLYWYRQTLGQGPEFLTYFQNEAQLEKSRLLSDRFSAERPKGSFSTLEIQRTEQGDSAMYLCASSFVNTEAFFGQGTRLTVV.

The genes are TRBV24-1 and TRBJ2-5; D is ambiguous. CDR1 is KGHDR, CDR2 SFDVKD, per germline. V lost 0 bases and J lost 3, with 10 bases in between. The CDR3 runs to 15 residues. CDR3 DNA: TGTGCCACCAGTGATTTGACAGATCCGAAAGAGACCCAGTACTTC. It translates to CATSDLTDPKETQYF.

This rearrangement joins TRBV29-1 to TRBJ2-1; D unresolved. V lost 1 base and J 7 bases, leaving 8 bases between the germline ends. Germline V gene data show CDR1 as SQVTM and CDR2 as ANQGSEA. The CDR3 is made up of 12 amino acids. CDR3 nucleotide sequence: TGCAGCGTTGAAGGCCAGTGGAATGAGCAGTTCTTC. This gives the protein CSVEGQWNEQFF.

This chain links TRBV29-1 with TRBJ2-2, with TRBD1 as a possible D gene (6 bases). Germline CDR1 reads SQVTM; CDR2 reads ANQGSEA. This CDR3 spans 14 amino acids. Trimming took off 7 bases at V and 1 base at J, with 13 bases between the two ends. The chain's CDR3 is CSAVGTLNTGELFF. The CDR3 region has the DNA TGCAGCGCCGTCGGGACATTGAACACCGGGGAGCTGTTTTTT.

The chain carries TRBV15 and TRBJ2-1, with 8 positions matching TRBD1. Germline V gene sequence: CDR1 LNHNV, CDR2 YYDKDF (reference sequence). The ends lost 0 bases at V and 7 bases at J; junction bases unmatched: 5. The CDR3 covers 15 residues. The CDR3 DNA reads as TGTGCCACCAGCAGAGATCCGGGACAGGATAATGAGCAGTTCTTC. Its protein product is CATSRDPGQDNEQFF.

The chain couples TRBV7-9 to TRBJ2-1; D unclear. This CDR3 is built from 13 residues. V lost 7 bases and J lost 0, with 7 bases in between. CDR1 and CDR2 from the germline V gene are SEHNR and FQNEAQ (reference sequence). DNA for the CDR3: TGTGCCAGCACCTGGAGCTCCTACAATGAGCAGTTCTTC. It yields the protein CASTWSSYNEQFF.

This chain connects TRBV21-1 to TRBJ2-3; the table's D call, TRBD1, has no DNA check behind it. TRBV21-1 is a documented pseudogene. This CDR3 has 17 amino acids. The CDR3 nucleotides read TGTGCCAGCAGCAACCCCATCCCGGGACAGGACACAGATACGCAGTATTTT. Translated, it gives CASSNPIPGQDTDTQYF.

The chain is built from TRBV6-5 and TRBJ2-5, with TRBD1 matching 9 bases. The germline CDR1 and CDR2 sequences are MNHEY and SVGAGI. V was clipped by 5 bases and J by 5 bases; unmatched bases: 9. The CDR3 contains 15 residues. The CDR3 sequence: CASSAGQGRRETQYF. DNA of the CDR3: TGTGCCAGCAGTGCCGGACAGGGGCGTCGGGAGACCCAGTACTTC.

The genes are TRBV7-3 and TRBJ2-1; D is unresolved. Looked up from germline, CDR1 is SGHTA and CDR2 is FQGTGA. V was shortened by 2 bases and J by 7 bases, with 12 bases between the two germline ends. The CDR3 has 14 amino acids. CDR3 sequence: CASSLGVSPNEQFF. The CDR3 bases are TGTGCCAGCAGCTTAGGTGTTAGCCCGAATGAGCAGTTCTTC.

This chain joins TRBV18 and TRBJ1-4; 12 positions match TRBD1. CDR1 and CDR2 (germline): KGHSH, LQKENI. Losses at the gene ends were 4 bases for V and 8 bases for J; bases not matched to a gene: 11. The CDR3 loop spans 17 amino acids. The CDR3 protein is CASSRPGTGGEEEKLFF. CDR3 DNA sequence: TGTGCCAGCTCACGACCCGGGACAGGGGGCGAGGAAGAAAAACTGTTTTTT.

The chain links TRBV20-1 to TRBJ1-2; D is perhaps TRBD1 (6 bases). Germline-derived CDR1 and CDR2 are DFQATT and SNEGSKA (reference sequence). There are 12 residues in the CDR3. The germline V and J ends were trimmed by 3 bases and 4 bases, with 9 bases remaining between them. The CDR3 reads CSASVGAYGYTF. The CDR3 DNA reads TGCAGTGCTAGTGTGGGGGCCTATGGCTACACCTTC.

This chain uses TRBV6-1 with TRBJ2-1, with D maybe TRBD2 (6 bases). Looked up from germline, CDR1 is MNHNS and CDR2 is SASEGT. V gave up 5 bases and J gave up 1 base, with 21 bases separating them. CDR3 length: 18 amino acids. In DNA form, the CDR3 reads TGTGCCAGCAGTCCGTTGGGGGGACGCACGGATTCCTACAATGAGCAGTTCTTC. Amino acids: CASSPLGGRTDSYNEQFF.

This clonotype was detected once. This sequence joins TRBV9 and TRBJ1-5; maybe TRBD1 (5 bases). Trimming removed 0 bases at V and 6 bases at J, with 10 bases between. CDR1 is SGDLS, CDR2 YYNGEE, per germline. This CDR3 is 14 amino acids long. DNA of the CDR3: TGTGCCAGCAGCGTAGAGGGGCGGGCTCAGCCCCAGCATTTT. Its translation: CASSVEGRAQPQHF.